What follows are 24 T cell receptor beta chains derived from one specimen sequenced in a study of T-cell reconstitution after alpha-beta-depleted transplantation in children. Preparation of the TCRbeta library used unique molecular identifiers. Using its own MiXCR run on the PCR reads, TCRdb lists one record per CDR3 protein. The sample records 700,000 to 950,000 distinct CDR3 sequences, roughly 15% being singletons. The source was PBMCs, mostly from graft donor cells, collected 360 days after TCRalphabeta/CD19-depleted stem cell transplant. The receptors shown here come from a male patient younger than 18 who had a stem cell transplant for acute lymphoblastic leukemia, so the T cells may come from the graft donor.

This clonotype was found a few times. This rearrangement joins TRBV5-1 to TRBJ1-2; TRBD1 matches 9 bases. CDR1 and CDR2 from the germline V gene are SGHRS and YFSETQ. The CDR3 extends over 15 amino acids. V lost 0 bases and J lost 4; bases outside the gene matches: 4. The CDR3: CASSLVMGQGYGYTF. In DNA, the CDR3 is TGCGCCAGCAGCTTGGTAATGGGACAGGGCTATGGCTACACCTTC.

The genes are TRBV7-9 and TRBJ2-3, with D perhaps matching TRBD2 (5 bases). V gave up 2 bases and J gave up 0 bases, with 12 bases separating them. CDR1 is SEHNR and CDR2 is FQNEAQ in the germline V gene (reference sequence). This CDR3 is built from 16 residues. The CDR3 nucleotides are TGTGCCAGCAGCTTACGCTCGGGATCTAGCACAGATACGCAGTATTTT. Translating gives CASSLRSGSSTDTQYF. The full variable domain, with the rest looked up from reference TRBV7-9 and TRBJ2-3, is DTGVSQNPRHKITKRGQNVTFRCDPISEHNRLYWYRQTLGQGPEFLTYFQNEAQLEKSRLLSDRFSAERPKGSFSTLEIQRTEQGDSAMYLCASSLRSGSSTDTQYFGPGTRLTVL.

This clonotype was observed a few times. This chain uses TRBV5-1 with TRBJ2-1, with D possibly being TRBD1 (6 bases). Germline lookup yields CDR1 SGHRS and CDR2 YFSETQ. Trimming stripped 0 bases from V and 12 bases from J, with 13 bases between. This CDR3 has 13 residues. The CDR3 region is CASSLGGTNPQFF. The DNA for the CDR3 is TGCGCCAGCAGCTTGGGTGGGACAAACCCGCAGTTCTTC.

This clonotype came up a few times. The J gene is TRBJ2-5, the V gene TRBV3-1; a possible D gene is TRBD1 (6 bases). Germline values: CDR1 LGHDT, CDR2 YNNKEL (reference sequence). This CDR3 has 14 amino acids. The V end was cut by 1 base, the J end by 5 bases, with 11 bases between. CDR3 in DNA: TGTGCCAGCAGCCAAGTAAACAGGGAGGAGACCCAGTACTTC. This encodes CASSQVNREETQYF.

This clonotype occurred a few times. The chain uses TRBV7-2 and TRBJ2-5; possible D gene TRBD1, 6 bases. The V end lost 1 base, the J end lost 3 bases, and 9 bases lay between the germline ends. CDR1 is SGHTA and CDR2 is FQGNSA in the germline V gene. The CDR3 sequence is 14 residues long. The CDR3 sequence: CASSLVRGKETQYF. The CDR3 nucleotides are TGTGCCAGCAGCTTAGTAAGGGGGAAAGAGACCCAGTACTTC.

This clonotype was found a few times. V usage is TRBV2 and J usage is TRBJ2-2; no clear D. Trimming took off 8 bases at V and 0 bases at J, with 16 bases between the two ends. CDR1 is SNHLY and CDR2 is FYNNEI in the germline V gene. This CDR3 is built from 16 residues. The CDR3 DNA sequence: TGTGCCAGCTTGGTTGACGCGGCGGCGAACACCGGGGAGCTGTTTTTT. It specifies CASLVDAAANTGELFF.

The gene calls are TRBV12-5 and TRBJ1-1, with a tentative D call TRBD1 (6 bases). There are 14 residues in the CDR3. The V gene's germline CDR1 is LGHNT and CDR2 FRNRAP. Trimming took 2 bases from V and 4 from J, leaving 11 bases between them. Written as DNA, the CDR3 is TGTGCTAGTGGTTTGCTCAGGGGTCGCACTGAAGCTTTCTTT. Translated, it gives CASGLLRGRTEAFF.

The chain combines TRBV5-1 with TRBJ1-5, with 9 bases matching TRBD1. The V segment lost 3 bases and the J segment 3 bases; nucleotides outside the gene matches: 7. Germline V gene data show CDR1 as SGHRS and CDR2 as YFSETQ. The CDR3 spans 16 residues. The chain's CDR3 is CASSWGDRDDNQPQHF. Written as DNA, the CDR3 is TGCGCCAGCAGCTGGGGGGACAGGGATGACAATCAGCCCCAGCATTTT.

This sequence joins TRBV29-1 and TRBJ2-7; TRBD1 matches at 9 bases. The length of the CDR3 is 19 residues. CDR1 and CDR2 (germline): SQVTM, ANQGSEA. Trimming removed 5 bases from V and 2 bases from J; junction bases left unmatched: 22. The CDR3 DNA reads as TGCAGCGTTCGAGGCACGAGGACAGGGGATAGCCCCTTCCCCTACGAGCAGTACTTC. This gives the protein CSVRGTRTGDSPFPYEQYF.

This clonotype was seen a few times. The chain carries TRBV16 and TRBJ2-7; no firm D call. The CDR3 contains 16 residues. The germline V and J ends were trimmed by 0 bases and 2 bases, with 14 bases remaining between them. Germline V gene sequence: CDR1 KGHSY, CDR2 FQNENV. For the CDR3, the DNA is TGTGCCAGCAGCCAATCACCGGCGGATACCGCCTACGAGCAGTACTTC. This sequence encodes CASSQSPADTAYEQYF.

The rearrangement uses TRBV3-1 and TRBJ2-5, with 8 bases fitting TRBD2. CDR1 is LGHDT, CDR2 YNNKEL, per germline (reference sequence). With 4 bases clipped from V and 2 bases from J, the junction kept 15 bases outside the gene matches. The CDR3 loop spans 18 amino acids. In nucleotides, the CDR3 is TGTGCCAGCAGCCTTCCCAAGACCAGCGGGAGAGGGCAAGAGACCCAGTACTTC. Its translation is CASSLPKTSGRGQETQYF.

This clonotype was seen at least ten times. The CDR3 region is CASSLSGANTDTQYF. DNA for the CDR3: TGCGCCAGCAGCTTGAGCGGGGCGAACACAGATACGCAGTATTTT. This sequence joins TRBV5-1 and TRBJ2-3; 7 bases line up with TRBD2. Germline V gives CDR1 SGHRS, CDR2 YFSETQ. This CDR3 has 15 residues. Trimming removed 1 base from V and 2 bases from J; junction bases left unmatched: 4.

The sample holds a few counts of this clonotype. The J gene is TRBJ2-1, the V gene TRBV27, with 9 bases matching TRBD1. Germline CDR1 reads MNHEY; CDR2 reads SMNVEV (reference sequence). V lost 8 bases and J lost 6; bases outside the gene matches: 8. The CDR3 length is 14 residues. The CDR3 region has the DNA TGTGCCAGCGGCGAGCGGGGACAGGGCAATGAGCAGTTCTTC. Its translation: CASGERGQGNEQFF.

This chain uses TRBV3-1 with TRBJ2-5; D tentatively reads TRBD1 or TRBD2 (6 bases each). CDR3 length: 14 amino acids. Trimming took 3 bases from V and 5 from J, leaving 13 bases between them. Germline CDR1 reads LGHDT; CDR2 reads YNNKEL (reference sequence). CDR3: CASSQAGGGETQYF. CDR3 DNA: TGTGCCAGCAGCCAGGCCGGGGGCGGGGAGACCCAGTACTTC.

This clonotype has at least ten counts. Here the CDR3 DNA reads TGTGCCAGCAGTGTGACTAGCGGGAGACTGGCGGAGACCCAGTACTTC. Translated: CASSVTSGRLAETQYF. The chain employs TRBV25-1 and TRBJ2-5; 12 nucleotides line up with TRBD2. CDR3 size: 16 residues. Germline V lookup: CDR1 MGHDK, CDR2 SYGVNS. Unmatched junction bases numbered 8, after V lost 4 bases and J lost 5 bases.

Only a few counts were recorded for this clonotype. This rearrangement joins TRBV7-3 to TRBJ1-1, with TRBD1 as a possible D gene (5 bases). The CDR3 runs to 16 residues. Trimming removed 1 base from V and 3 bases from J, with 15 bases in between. Germline CDR1 is SGHTA and CDR2 is FQGTGA. CDR3 sequence reads: CASSLKGPGGDTEAFF. The CDR3 DNA reads TGTGCCAGCAGCTTAAAGGGTCCTGGGGGGGACACTGAAGCTTTCTTT. The full variable domain, with the rest looked up from reference TRBV7-3 and TRBJ1-1, is GAGVSQTPSNKVTEKGKYVELRCDPISGHTALYWYRQSLGQGPEFLIYFQGTGAADDSGLPNDRFFAVRPEGSVSTLKIQRTERGDSAVYLCASSLKGPGGDTEAFFGQGTRLTVV.

Only a few counts were recorded for this clonotype. The CDR3 protein is CATSPTGWVSTGELFF. For the CDR3, the DNA is TGTGCCACCAGCCCTACAGGGTGGGTCAGCACCGGGGAGCTGTTTTTT. The chain carries TRBV24-1 and TRBJ2-2, with D possibly being TRBD1 (6 bases). The germline CDR1 and CDR2 sequences are KGHDR and SFDVKD. The CDR3 covers 16 residues. V lost 7 bases and J lost 4, with 18 bases in between.

This clonotype was picked up a small number of times. V usage is TRBV4-1 and J usage is TRBJ2-1; D is tentatively TRBD1 or TRBD2 (5 bases each). Germline V gene lookup returns CDR1 MGHRA and CDR2 YSYEKL. Trimming shortened V by 3 bases and J by 3 bases, and 18 bases separated the two germline ends. This CDR3 has 17 amino acids. The CDR3 sequence is CASSHPGTFAFYNEQFF. The CDR3 region has the DNA TGCGCCAGCAGCCACCCCGGGACCTTCGCTTTCTACAATGAGCAGTTCTTC.

At least ten counts were recorded for this clonotype. The rearrangement links TRBV12-3 or TRBV12-4 to TRBJ2-3; D gene uncertain. The CDR3 length is 14 residues. The V and J ends lost 7 bases and 0 bases respectively, with 11 bases between them. The CDR3 nucleotides are TGTGCCAGCACCGTGGGGTTTAGCACAGATACGCAGTATTTT. Its translation is CASTVGFSTDTQYF.

This clonotype has ten or more counts. Sequence at one end of the junction differs from germline and may be a read error. The V call is TRBV7-3, the J call TRBJ2-3; tentative D call: TRBD1 (5 bases). This CDR3 is built from 13 residues. In germline, CDR1 is SGHTA, CDR2 FQGTGA. CDR3 in DNA: TGCGCCAGCAGCTTGCAGGGCGCAGATACGCAGTATTTT. Protein product: CASSLQGADTQYF.

This clonotype was counted a few times. The chain uses TRBV27 and TRBJ2-1; 7 nucleotides align to TRBD2. Losses at the gene ends were 3 bases for V and 9 bases for J; bases not matched to a gene: 17. The CDR3 has 17 amino acids. From germline, CDR1 is MNHEY and CDR2 SMNVEV (reference sequence). The CDR3 sequence is CASSLSGTIGPAGEQFF. The CDR3 DNA follows: TGTGCCAGCAGTTTGTCCGGGACTATAGGGCCGGCGGGTGAGCAGTTCTTC.

The chain joins TRBV5-1 to TRBJ2-7; D gene uncertain. With 2 bases removed from V and 0 bases from J, the gap between germline ends came to 6 bases. Germline CDR1 SGHRS, CDR2 YFSETQ. The length of the CDR3 is 13 residues. The CDR3 bases are TGCGCCAGCAGCTTCTGGAGCTCCTACGAGCAGTACTTC. Its protein is CASSFWSSYEQYF.

This clonotype was picked up a small number of times. J is TRBJ1-1 and V is TRBV5-1, with a weak D call TRBD1 (5 bases). The ends were cut back, 2 bases at V and 4 bases at J, with 12 bases in the middle. Germline-derived CDR1 and CDR2 are SGHRS and YFSETQ. This CDR3 region has 14 residues. The CDR3 DNA reads as TGCGCCAGCAGCTTCTTAGAGGGGACCACTGAAGCTTTCTTT. This encodes CASSFLEGTTEAFF. Variable domain in full (rest from reference TRBV5-1 and TRBJ1-1): KAGVTQTPRYLIKTRGQQVTLSCSPISGHRSVSWYQQTPGQGLQFLFEYFSETQRNKGNFPGRFSGRQFSNSRSEMNVSTLELGDSALYLCASSFLEGTTEAFFGQGTRLTVV.

This clonotype was detected only a few times. This chain joins TRBV5-1 and TRBJ2-5, with D perhaps being TRBD1 or TRBD2 (5 bases each). The V end lost 0 bases, the J end lost 5 bases, and 11 bases lay between the germline ends. The CDR3 runs 14 residues. CDR1 is SGHRS, CDR2 YFSETQ, per germline. The CDR3 loop reads CASSLAVGVETQYF. The CDR3 region has the DNA TGCGCCAGCAGCTTGGCCGTGGGGGTGGAGACCCAGTACTTC.